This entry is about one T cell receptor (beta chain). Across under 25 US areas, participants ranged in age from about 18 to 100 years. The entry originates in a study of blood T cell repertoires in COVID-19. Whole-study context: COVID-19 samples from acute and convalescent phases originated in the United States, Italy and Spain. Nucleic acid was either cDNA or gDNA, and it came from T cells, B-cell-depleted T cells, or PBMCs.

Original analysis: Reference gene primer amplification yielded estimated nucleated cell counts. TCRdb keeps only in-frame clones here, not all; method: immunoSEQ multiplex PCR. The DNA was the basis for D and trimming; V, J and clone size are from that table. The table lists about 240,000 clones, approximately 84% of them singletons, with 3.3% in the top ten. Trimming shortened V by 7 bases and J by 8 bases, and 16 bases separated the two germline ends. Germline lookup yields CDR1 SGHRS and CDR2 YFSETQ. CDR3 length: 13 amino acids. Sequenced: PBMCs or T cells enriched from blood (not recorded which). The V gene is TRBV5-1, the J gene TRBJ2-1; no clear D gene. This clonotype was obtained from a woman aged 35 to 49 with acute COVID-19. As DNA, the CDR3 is TGCGCCAGCGCGCTTGCGATAAGCGATGAGCAGTTCTTC. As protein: CASALAISDEQFF. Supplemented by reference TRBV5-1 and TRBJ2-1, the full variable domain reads KAGVTQTPRYLIKTRGQQVTLSCSPISGHRSVSWYQQTPGQGLQFLFEYFSETQRNKGNFPGRFSGRQFSNSRSEMNVSTLELGDSALYLCASALAISDEQFFGPGTRLTVL.